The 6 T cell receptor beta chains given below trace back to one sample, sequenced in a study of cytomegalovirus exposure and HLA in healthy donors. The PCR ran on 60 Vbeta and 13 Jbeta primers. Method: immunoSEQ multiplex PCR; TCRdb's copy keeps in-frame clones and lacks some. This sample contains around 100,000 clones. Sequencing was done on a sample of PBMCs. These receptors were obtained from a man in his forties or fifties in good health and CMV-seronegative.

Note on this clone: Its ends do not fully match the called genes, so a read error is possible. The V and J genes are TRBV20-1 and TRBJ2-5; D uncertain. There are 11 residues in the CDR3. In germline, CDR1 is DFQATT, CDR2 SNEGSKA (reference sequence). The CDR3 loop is CSAEDQGTQYF. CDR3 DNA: TGCAGTGCTGAGGATCAAGGGACCCAGTACTTC.

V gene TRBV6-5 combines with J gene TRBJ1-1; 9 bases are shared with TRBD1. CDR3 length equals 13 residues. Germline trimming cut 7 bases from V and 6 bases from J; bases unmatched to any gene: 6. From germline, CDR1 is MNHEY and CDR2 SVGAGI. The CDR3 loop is CASISGQGPEAFF. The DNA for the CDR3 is TGTGCCAGCATCTCGGGACAGGGTCCTGAAGCTTTCTTT.

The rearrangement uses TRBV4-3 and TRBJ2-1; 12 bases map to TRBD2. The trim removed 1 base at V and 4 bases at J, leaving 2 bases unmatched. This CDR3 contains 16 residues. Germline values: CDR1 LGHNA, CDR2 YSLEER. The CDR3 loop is CASSQVTSGGYNEQFF. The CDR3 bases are TGCGCCAGCAGCCAAGTAACTAGCGGGGGGTACAATGAGCAGTTCTTC.

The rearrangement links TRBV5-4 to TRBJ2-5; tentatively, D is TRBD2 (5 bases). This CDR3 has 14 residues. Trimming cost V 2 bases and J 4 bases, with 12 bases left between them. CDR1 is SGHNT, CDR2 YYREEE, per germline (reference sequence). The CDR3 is CASSLGSPGETQYF. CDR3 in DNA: TGTGCCAGCAGCTTAGGGAGTCCGGGAGAGACCCAGTACTTC.

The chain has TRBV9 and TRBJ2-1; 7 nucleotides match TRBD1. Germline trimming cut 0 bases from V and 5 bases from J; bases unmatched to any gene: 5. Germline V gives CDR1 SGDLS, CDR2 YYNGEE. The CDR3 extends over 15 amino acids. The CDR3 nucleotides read TGTGCCAGCAGCGTAGTGGGACAGTCCGACAATGAGCAGTTCTTC. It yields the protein CASSVVGQSDNEQFF.

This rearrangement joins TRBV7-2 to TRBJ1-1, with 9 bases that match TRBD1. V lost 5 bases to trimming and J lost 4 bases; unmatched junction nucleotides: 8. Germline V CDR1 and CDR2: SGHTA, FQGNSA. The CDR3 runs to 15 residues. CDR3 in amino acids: CASSLRQGVVTEAFF. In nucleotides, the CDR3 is TGTGCCAGCAGCCTACGACAGGGGGTGGTCACTGAAGCTTTCTTT.